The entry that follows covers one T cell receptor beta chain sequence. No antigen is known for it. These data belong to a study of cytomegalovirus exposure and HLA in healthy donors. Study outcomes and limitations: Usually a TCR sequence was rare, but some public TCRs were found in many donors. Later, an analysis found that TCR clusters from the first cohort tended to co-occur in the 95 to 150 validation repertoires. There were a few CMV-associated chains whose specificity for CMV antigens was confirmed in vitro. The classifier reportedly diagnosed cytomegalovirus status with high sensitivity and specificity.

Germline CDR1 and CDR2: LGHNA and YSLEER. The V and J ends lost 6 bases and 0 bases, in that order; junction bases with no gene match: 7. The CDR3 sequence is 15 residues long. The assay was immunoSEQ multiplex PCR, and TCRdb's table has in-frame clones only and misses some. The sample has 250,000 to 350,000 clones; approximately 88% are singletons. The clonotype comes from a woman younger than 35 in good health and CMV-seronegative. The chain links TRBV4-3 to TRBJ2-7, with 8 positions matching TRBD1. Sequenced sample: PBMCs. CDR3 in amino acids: CASRVGTGSSYEQYF. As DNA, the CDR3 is TGCGCCAGCAGAGTGGGGACAGGAAGCTCCTACGAGCAGTACTTC.